This TCR beta chain comes out of a study of T cell clonotyping in hematopoietic cell transplantation. Study-wide findings and caveats: CD4 and CD8 repertoire contributions could not be separated without sorting.

Sample time point: recipient sample about 28 days before transplant, after cytoreduction. Profiled with immunoSEQ multiplex PCR; TCRdb holds only in-frame clones, not every one. The sample has around 26,000 clones; roughly 85% are singletons. Turning to this clone: The antigen is undetermined.

Germline-derived CDR1 and CDR2 are LGHNA and YSLEER. With 1 base removed from V and 2 bases from J, the gap between germline ends came to 11 bases. The CDR3 extends over 15 amino acids. The chain carries TRBV4-3 and TRBJ1-2; D unclear. This receptor was identified in a man aged 35 to 55 with acute myeloid leukemia. Some clones in this sample may be carry-over from other donors' samples. Sequenced material: peripheral blood mononuclear cells, taken before stem cell transplant. This chain's CDR3 is CASSQVTQMNYGYTF. Written as DNA, the CDR3 is TGCGCCAGCAGCCAAGTTACACAGATGAACTATGGCTACACCTTC.